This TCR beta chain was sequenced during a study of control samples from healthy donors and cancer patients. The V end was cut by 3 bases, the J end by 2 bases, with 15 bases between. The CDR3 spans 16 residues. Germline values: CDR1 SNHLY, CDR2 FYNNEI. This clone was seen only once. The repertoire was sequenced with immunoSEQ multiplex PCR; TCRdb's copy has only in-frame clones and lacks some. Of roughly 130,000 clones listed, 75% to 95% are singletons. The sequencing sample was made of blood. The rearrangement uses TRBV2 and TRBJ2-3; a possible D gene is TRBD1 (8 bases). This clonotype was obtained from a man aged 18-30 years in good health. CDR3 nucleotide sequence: TGTGCCAGCAGTGACGGGGGGCAGGGGGCCACAGATACGCAGTATTTT. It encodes CASSDGGQGATDTQYF.